Following are 5 T cell receptor beta chains from one sample sequenced in a study of CD8+ T cells in alopecia areata. Reverse transcription of extracted RNA yielded cDNA, which provided the sequencing template. Clones were sequenced by immunoSEQ multiplex PCR, and TCRdb holds only the in-frame ones, with some missing. The sample has some 210,000 clones; about three fifths are singletons. The specimen was CD4+ T cells sorted from blood, collected at week 0. These receptors came from a human donor with alopecia areata.

The V and J genes are TRBV11-2 and TRBJ1-1; 9 positions agree with TRBD1. This CDR3 has 16 amino acids. Germline CDR1 SGHAT, CDR2 FQNNGV. V dropped 5 bases and J dropped 1; count of bases not matched to a gene: 8. The CDR3 sequence is CASSSGQGLRNTEAFF. The CDR3 DNA reads as TGTGCCAGCAGCAGTGGACAGGGGTTGAGGAACACTGAAGCTTTCTTT.

This clone was seen a few times. The rearrangement links TRBV5-1 to TRBJ2-7; 8 bases fit TRBD1. V lost 0 bases and J lost 4; bases outside the gene matches: 6. The CDR3 contains 15 residues. Germline values: CDR1 SGHRS, CDR2 YFSETQ. The CDR3 is CASSLATGQGYEQYF. The CDR3 coding sequence is TGCGCCAGCAGCTTGGCAACCGGACAGGGTTACGAGCAGTACTTC.

The chain combines TRBV29-1 with TRBJ2-3; maybe TRBD2 (7 bases). V was trimmed by 8 bases and J by 0 bases, leaving 12 bases between them. The CDR3 runs 13 residues. Germline values: CDR1 SQVTM, CDR2 ANQGSEA. The CDR3 region is CSSGDISTDTQYF. The CDR3 bases are TGCAGCAGCGGGGACATTAGCACAGATACGCAGTATTTT.

This clone was seen only a few times. The J gene is TRBJ2-7, the V gene TRBV30; D possibly corresponds to TRBD2 (6 bases). CDR3 length: 17 residues. CDR1 is GTSNPN, CDR2 SVGIG, per germline (reference sequence). Trimming shortened V by 0 bases and J by 2 bases, and 20 bases separated the two germline ends. This CDR3 reads CAWSVQIGSLNPYEQYF. DNA of the CDR3: TGTGCCTGGAGTGTACAAATCGGGAGCTTGAATCCCTACGAGCAGTACTTC.

This clone appeared a few times. The CDR3 spells CASRETGGNYGYTF. CDR3 DNA: TGTGCCAGCAGGGAGACAGGGGGTAACTATGGCTACACCTTC. The rearrangement joins TRBV27 to TRBJ1-2; 9 nucleotides align to TRBD1. Germline-derived CDR1 and CDR2 are MNHEY and SMNVEV (reference sequence). V shed 6 bases, J shed 1 base, and the junction held 3 bases outside the gene matches. The CDR3 spans 14 residues.